The present T cell receptor (beta chain) was sequenced within a study of blood T cells in healthy people across ages. Regarding this clonotype: Its specificity is not known.

Trimming stripped 2 bases from V and 2 bases from J, with 3 bases between. The CDR3 runs 11 residues. CDR1 and CDR2 from the germline V gene are DFQATT and SNEGSKA (reference sequence). It was with a sample-barcoded 5' primer and a J-beta primer mix that a second PCR of about 7 to 12 cycles was run. TCRdb re-derived calls from the 5' RACE reads in MiXCR, one entry per CDR3 protein. The sample carries some 710,000 distinct CDR3 sequences, roughly 20% recorded once. Overall study findings and caveats: Among T cells, TCR beta diversity per million cells dropped roughly linearly as age rose.

Input material: blood. This receptor was taken from a man aged 65 to 85 in good health. This sequence joins TRBV20-1 and TRBJ1-1; D is undetermined. DNA of the CDR3: TGCAGTGCTAGATCCAACACTGAAGCTTTCTTT. The encoded protein is CSARSNTEAFF.